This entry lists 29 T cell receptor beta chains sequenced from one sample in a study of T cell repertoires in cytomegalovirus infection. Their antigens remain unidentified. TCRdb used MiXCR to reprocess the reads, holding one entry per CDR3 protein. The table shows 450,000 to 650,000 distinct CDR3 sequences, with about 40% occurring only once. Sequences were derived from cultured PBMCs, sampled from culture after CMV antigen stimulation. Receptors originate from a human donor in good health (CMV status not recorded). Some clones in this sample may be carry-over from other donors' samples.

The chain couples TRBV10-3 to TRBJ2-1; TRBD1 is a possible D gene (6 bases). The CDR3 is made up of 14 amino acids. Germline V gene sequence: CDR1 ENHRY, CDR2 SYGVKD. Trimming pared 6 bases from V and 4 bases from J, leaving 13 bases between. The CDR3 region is CAIRDSGDYNEQFF. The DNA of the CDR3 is TGTGCCATCAGGGACAGTGGAGATTACAATGAGCAGTTCTTC.

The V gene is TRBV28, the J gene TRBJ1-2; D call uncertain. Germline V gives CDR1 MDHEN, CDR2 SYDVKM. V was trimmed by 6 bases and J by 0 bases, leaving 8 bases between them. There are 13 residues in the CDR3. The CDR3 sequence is CASRGGPNYGYTF. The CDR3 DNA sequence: TGTGCCAGCAGGGGCGGACCTAACTATGGCTACACCTTC.

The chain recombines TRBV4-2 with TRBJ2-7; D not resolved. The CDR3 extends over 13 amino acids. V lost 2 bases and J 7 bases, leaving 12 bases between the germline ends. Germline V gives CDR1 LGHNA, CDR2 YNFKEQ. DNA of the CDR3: TGTGCCAGCAGCCAAAATCAACTCGGTGAGCAGTACTTC. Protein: CASSQNQLGEQYF.

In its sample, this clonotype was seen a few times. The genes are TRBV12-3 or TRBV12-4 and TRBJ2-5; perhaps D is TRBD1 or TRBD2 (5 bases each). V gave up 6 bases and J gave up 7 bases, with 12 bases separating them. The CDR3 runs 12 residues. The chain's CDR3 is CASRNPGGTQYF. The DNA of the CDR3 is TGTGCCAGCAGAAACCCTGGGGGGACCCAGTACTTC.

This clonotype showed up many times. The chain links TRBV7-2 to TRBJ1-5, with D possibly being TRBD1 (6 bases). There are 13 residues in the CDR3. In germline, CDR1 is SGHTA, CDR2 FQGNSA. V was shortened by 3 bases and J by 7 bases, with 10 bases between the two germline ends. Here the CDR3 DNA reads TGTGCCAGCAGCTTTCGGACAGACCAGCCCCAGCATTTT. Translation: CASSFRTDQPQHF.

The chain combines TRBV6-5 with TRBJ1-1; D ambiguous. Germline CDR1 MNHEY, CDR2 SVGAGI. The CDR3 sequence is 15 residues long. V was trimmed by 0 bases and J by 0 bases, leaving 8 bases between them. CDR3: CASSYSKAMNTEAFF. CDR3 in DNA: TGTGCCAGCAGTTACTCGAAGGCCATGAACACTGAAGCTTTCTTT.

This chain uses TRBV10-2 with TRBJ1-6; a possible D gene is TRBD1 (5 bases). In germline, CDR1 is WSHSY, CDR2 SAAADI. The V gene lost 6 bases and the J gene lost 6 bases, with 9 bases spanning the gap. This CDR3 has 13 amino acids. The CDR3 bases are TGCGCCAGCAGAGCGACAGTTAATTCACCCCTCCACTTT. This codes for CASRATVNSPLHF.

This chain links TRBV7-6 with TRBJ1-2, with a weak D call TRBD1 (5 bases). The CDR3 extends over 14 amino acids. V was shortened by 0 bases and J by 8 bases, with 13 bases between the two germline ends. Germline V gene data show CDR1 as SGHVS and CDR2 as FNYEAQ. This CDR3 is CASSLAPAGEGYTF. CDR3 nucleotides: TGTGCCAGCAGCTTAGCTCCCGCGGGGGAGGGCTACACCTTC.

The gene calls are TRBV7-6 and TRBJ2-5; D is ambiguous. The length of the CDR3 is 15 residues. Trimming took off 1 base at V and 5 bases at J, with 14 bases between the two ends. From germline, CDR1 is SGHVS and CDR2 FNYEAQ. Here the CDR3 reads CASSLVVRLGETQYF. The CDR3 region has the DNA TGTGCCAGCAGCTTAGTGGTTAGGCTTGGGGAGACCCAGTACTTC.

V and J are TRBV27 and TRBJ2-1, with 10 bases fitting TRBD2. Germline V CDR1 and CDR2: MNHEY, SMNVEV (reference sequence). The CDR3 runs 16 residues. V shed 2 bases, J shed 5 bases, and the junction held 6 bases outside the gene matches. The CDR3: CASSLGRLAGHNEQFF. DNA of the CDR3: TGTGCCAGCAGTTTAGGCAGACTAGCGGGTCACAATGAGCAGTTCTTC.

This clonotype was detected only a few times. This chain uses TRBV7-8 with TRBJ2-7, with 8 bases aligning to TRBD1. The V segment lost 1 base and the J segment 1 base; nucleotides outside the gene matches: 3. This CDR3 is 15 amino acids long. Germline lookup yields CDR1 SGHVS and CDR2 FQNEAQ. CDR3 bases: TGTGCCAGCAGCTTAGGACAGGGGCTTTCCTACGAGCAGTACTTC. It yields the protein CASSLGQGLSYEQYF. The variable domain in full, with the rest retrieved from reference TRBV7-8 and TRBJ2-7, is GAGVSQSPRYKVAKRGQDVALRCDPISGHVSLFWYQQALGQGPEFLTYFQNEAQLDKSGLPSDRFFAERPEGSVSTLKIQRTQQEDSAVYLCASSLGQGLSYEQYFGPGTRLTVT.

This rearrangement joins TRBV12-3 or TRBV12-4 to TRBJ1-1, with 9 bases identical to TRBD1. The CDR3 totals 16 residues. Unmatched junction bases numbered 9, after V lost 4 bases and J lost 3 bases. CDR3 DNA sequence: TGTGCCAGCAGTTCCCACAGGGGGCTTTTGGACACTGAAGCTTTCTTT. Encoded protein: CASSSHRGLLDTEAFF.

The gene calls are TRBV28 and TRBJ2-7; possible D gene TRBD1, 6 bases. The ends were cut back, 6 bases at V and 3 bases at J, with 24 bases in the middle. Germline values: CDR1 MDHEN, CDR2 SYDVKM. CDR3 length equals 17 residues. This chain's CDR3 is CASSFSSRQGRIYEQYF. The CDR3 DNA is TGTGCCAGCAGCTTTTCGAGCAGGCAGGGGAGAATCTACGAGCAGTACTTC.

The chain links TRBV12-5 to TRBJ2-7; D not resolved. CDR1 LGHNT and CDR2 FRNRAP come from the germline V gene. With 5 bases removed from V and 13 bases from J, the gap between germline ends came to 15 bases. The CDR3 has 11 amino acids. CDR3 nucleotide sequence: TGTGCTAGTGGTCCCCCCCCCCGGAGCTACTTC. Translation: CASGPPPRSYF.

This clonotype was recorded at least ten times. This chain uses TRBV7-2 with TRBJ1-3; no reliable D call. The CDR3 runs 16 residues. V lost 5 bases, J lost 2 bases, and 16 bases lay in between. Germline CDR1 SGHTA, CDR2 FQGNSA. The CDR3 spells CASSGVRSAAGNTIYF. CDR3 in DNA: TGTGCCAGCAGCGGTGTAAGGTCGGCTGCTGGAAACACCATATATTTT.

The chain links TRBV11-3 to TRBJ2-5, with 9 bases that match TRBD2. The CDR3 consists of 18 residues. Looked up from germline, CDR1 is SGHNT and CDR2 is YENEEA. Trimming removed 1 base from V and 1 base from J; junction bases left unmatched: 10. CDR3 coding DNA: TGTGCCAGCAGCTTAGGACTTGAAGCTAGCGGGACCCAAGAGACCCAGTACTTC. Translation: CASSLGLEASGTQETQYF.

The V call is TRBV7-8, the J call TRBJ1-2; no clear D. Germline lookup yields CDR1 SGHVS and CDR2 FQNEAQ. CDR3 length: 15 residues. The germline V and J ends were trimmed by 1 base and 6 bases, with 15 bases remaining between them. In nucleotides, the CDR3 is TGTGCCAGCAGCTTAGACCCGTACGAAAGAAATGGCTACACCTTC. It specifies CASSLDPYERNGYTF.

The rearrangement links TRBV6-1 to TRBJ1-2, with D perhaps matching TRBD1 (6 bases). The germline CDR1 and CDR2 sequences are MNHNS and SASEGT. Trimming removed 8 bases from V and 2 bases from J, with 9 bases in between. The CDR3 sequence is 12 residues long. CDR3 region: CASLRGNYGYTF. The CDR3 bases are TGTGCCAGCCTGAGGGGGAACTATGGCTACACCTTC.

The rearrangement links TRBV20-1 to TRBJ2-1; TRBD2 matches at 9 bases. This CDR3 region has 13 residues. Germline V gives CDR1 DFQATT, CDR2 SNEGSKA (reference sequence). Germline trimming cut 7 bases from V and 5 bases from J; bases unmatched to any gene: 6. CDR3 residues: CSGGSGGHNEQFF. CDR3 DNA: TGCAGTGGTGGTAGCGGGGGCCACAATGAGCAGTTCTTC.

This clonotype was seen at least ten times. CDR3 bases: TGTGCCAGCAGTCGCGGTCGGGGTACGGAAAACATTCAGTACTTC. Its translation: CASSRGRGTENIQYF. The J gene is TRBJ2-4, the V gene TRBV7-2, with D perhaps TRBD2 (5 bases). The CDR3 sequence is 15 residues long. V was shortened by 6 bases and J by 5 bases, with 17 bases between the two germline ends. Germline assignment: CDR1 SGHTA and CDR2 FQGNSA. Full variable domain (rest looked up from reference TRBV7-2 and TRBJ2-4): GAGVSQSPSNKVTEKGKDVELRCDPISGHTALYWYRQSLGQGLEFLIYFQGNSAPDKSGLPSDRFSAERTGGSVSTLTIQRTQQEDSAVYLCASSRGRGTENIQYFGAGTRLSVL.

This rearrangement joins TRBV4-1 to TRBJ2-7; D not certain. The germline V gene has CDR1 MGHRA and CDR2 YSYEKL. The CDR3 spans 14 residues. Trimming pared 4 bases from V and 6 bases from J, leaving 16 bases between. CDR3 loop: CASSRPGSSPEQYF. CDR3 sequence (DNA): TGCGCCAGCAGCCGACCGGGCTCCTCCCCCGAGCAGTACTTC.

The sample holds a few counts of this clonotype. The CDR3 protein is CASSPDRGQSTDTQYF. CDR3 bases: TGTGCCAGCAGTCCCGACAGGGGTCAAAGCACAGATACGCAGTATTTT. The chain is built from TRBV12-3 or TRBV12-4 and TRBJ2-3, with 8 bases lining up with TRBD1. CDR3 size: 16 residues. After removal of 5 bases from V and 0 bases from J, the junction contained 7 bases not matched to a gene.

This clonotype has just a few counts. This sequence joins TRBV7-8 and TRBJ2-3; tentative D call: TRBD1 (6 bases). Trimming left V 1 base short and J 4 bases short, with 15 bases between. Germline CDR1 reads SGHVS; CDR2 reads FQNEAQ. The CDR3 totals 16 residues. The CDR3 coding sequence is TGTGCCAGCAGCTTAGGGACAGCCTACGCCGCAGATACGCAGTATTTT. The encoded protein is CASSLGTAYAADTQYF.

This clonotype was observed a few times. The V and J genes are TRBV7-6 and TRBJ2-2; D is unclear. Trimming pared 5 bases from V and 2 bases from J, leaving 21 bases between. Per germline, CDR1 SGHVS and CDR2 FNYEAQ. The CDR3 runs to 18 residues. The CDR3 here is CASSPPRAWPRNTGELFF. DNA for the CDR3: TGTGCCAGCAGCCCCCCGAGAGCTTGGCCGCGCAACACCGGGGAGCTGTTTTTT.

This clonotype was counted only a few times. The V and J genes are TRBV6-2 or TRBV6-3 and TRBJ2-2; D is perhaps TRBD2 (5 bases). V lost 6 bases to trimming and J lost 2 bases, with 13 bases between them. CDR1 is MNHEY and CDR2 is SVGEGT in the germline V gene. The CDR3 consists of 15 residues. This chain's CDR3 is CASSRAGRNTGELFF. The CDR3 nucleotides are TGTGCCAGCAGCCGGGCGGGTCGAAACACCGGGGAGCTGTTTTTT.

The CDR3 region has the DNA TGTGCCAGCAGTCCCGGCTTCTCCAACACTGAAGCTTTCTTT. It codes for CASSPGFSNTEAFF. The rearrangement uses TRBV6-5 and TRBJ1-1; unclear D gene. The CDR3 covers 14 residues. Trimming pared 5 bases from V and 2 bases from J, leaving 12 bases between. Germline V gene data show CDR1 as MNHEY and CDR2 as SVGAGI.

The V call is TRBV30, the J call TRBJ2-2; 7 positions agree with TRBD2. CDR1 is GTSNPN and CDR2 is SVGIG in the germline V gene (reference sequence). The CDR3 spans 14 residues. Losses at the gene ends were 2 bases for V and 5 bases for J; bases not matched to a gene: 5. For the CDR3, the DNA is TGTGCCTGGAGTCCCGGGGAGGGGACCGGGGAGCTGTTTTTT. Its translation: CAWSPGEGTGELFF.

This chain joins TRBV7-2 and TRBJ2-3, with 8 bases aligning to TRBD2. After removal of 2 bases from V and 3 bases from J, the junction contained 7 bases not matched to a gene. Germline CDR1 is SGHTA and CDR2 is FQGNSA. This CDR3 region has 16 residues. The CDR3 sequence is CASSLRTSRPTDTQYF. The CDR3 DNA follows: TGTGCCAGCAGCTTAAGGACTAGCCGACCGACAGATACGCAGTATTTT.

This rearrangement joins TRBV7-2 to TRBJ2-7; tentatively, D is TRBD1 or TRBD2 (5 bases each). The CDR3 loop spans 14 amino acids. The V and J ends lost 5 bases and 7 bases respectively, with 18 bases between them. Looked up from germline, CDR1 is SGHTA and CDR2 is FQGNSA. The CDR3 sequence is CASSTGDPRREQYF. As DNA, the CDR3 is TGTGCCAGCAGCACCGGGGACCCCCGGAGGGAGCAGTACTTC.